There are a few counts of the clone carrying this T cell receptor (beta chain). Donors in Cohort 3 who had recovered were those with two negative PCRs, healthcare professional clearance, or resolution of their symptoms. Using immunoSEQ multiplex PCR, the repertoire was profiled, and TCRdb retains in-frame clones only, with some absent. Of 280,000 or so clones listed, 80% to 90% were seen once; the top ten hold 2.2%. This sample was taken from a study of blood T cell repertoires in COVID-19. Study in general: Spain, Italy and the United States supplied samples that represented acute and convalescent COVID-19.

CDR3 size: 16 residues. The V end lost 4 bases, the J end lost 3 bases, and 15 bases lay between the germline ends. Germline CDR1 and CDR2: SEHNR and FQNEAQ (reference sequence). The sequence was obtained from a man under 40 who had recovered from COVID-19. Material: PBMCs or T cells enriched from blood (not recorded which). This chain connects TRBV7-9 to TRBJ1-4; the D gene is possibly TRBD1 (6 bases). The CDR3 region has the DNA TGTGCCAGCAGCTCGAGCACAGGGTGGCCTAATGAAAAACTGTTTTTT. Translated, it gives CASSSSTGWPNEKLFF.